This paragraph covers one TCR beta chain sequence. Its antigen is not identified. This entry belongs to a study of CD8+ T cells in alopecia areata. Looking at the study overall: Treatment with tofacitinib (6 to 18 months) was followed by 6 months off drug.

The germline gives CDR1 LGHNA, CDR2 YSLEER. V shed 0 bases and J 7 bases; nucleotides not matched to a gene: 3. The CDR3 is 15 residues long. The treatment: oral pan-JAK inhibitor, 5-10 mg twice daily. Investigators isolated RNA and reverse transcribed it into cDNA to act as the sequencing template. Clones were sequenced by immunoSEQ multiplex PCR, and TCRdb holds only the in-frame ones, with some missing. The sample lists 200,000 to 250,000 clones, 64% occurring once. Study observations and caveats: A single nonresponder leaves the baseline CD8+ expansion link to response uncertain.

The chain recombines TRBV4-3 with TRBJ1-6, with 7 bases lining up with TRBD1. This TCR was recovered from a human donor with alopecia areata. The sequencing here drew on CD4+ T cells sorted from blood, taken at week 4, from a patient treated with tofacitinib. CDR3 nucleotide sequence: TGCGCCAGCAGCCAAGATCGACAGGGAAATTCACCCCTCCACTTT. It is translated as CASSQDRQGNSPLHF.